These 4 T cell receptor beta chains were all obtained from the same sample, sequenced in a study of a mutant IDH1 vaccine in newly diagnosed glioma. Method: immunoSEQ multiplex PCR; TCRdb's copy keeps in-frame clones and lacks some. The sample has 24,000 or so clones; just over 90% are singletons. Time point reported: baseline, week 1 (first vaccination visit). Treatment here: pre-vaccination baseline after standard-of-care therapy. This sample comprised PBMCs, obtained from a glioma patient treated with radiotherapy, temozolomide or both. These receptors all come from a man aged 35 to 55 with glioma.

The J gene is TRBJ2-2, the V gene TRBV7-9; TRBD2 aligns across 12 bases. The length of the CDR3 is 16 residues. With V trimmed by 5 bases and J by 4 bases, 5 bases remained unmatched. Germline V gene data show CDR1 as SEHNR and CDR2 as FQNEAQ (reference sequence). CDR3 DNA sequence: TGTGCCAGCAGCCCGACTAGCGGGGGCCCCACCGGGGAGCTGTTTTTT. Its protein is CASSPTSGGPTGELFF.

The V and J genes are TRBV30 and TRBJ1-6, with D possibly matching TRBD1 (5 bases). The ends were cut back, 4 bases at V and 6 bases at J, with 22 bases in the middle. The CDR3 covers 17 residues. Germline loops: CDR1 GTSNPN, CDR2 SVGIG (reference sequence). Here the CDR3 DNA reads TGTGCCTGGACCTTGGGCGTAACCGGGACCATTAATTCACCCCTCCACTTT. This encodes CAWTLGVTGTINSPLHF.

V and J are TRBV19 and TRBJ2-2, with D unclear. Germline-derived CDR1 and CDR2 are LNHDA and SQIVND (reference sequence). The length of the CDR3 is 15 residues. V lost 2 bases and J lost 5, with 12 bases in between. The CDR3 protein is CASSISAMGTGELFF. CDR3 DNA sequence: TGTGCCAGTAGTATATCAGCAATGGGGACCGGGGAGCTGTTTTTT.

This clone has a single count. CDR3 protein: CASSQVGRGGYGYTF. CDR3 nucleotides: TGTGCCAGCAGCCAAGTTGGCAGGGGTGGCTATGGCTACACCTTC. The gene calls are TRBV14 and TRBJ1-2; D might be TRBD1 (6 bases). Germline CDR1 is SGHDN and CDR2 is FVKESK. V was trimmed by 1 base and J by 4 bases, leaving 13 bases between them. This CDR3 region has 15 residues.